This passage covers 16 T cell receptor beta chains from one sample sequenced in a study of identical twins. TCRdb redid the calling of the 5' RACE reads with MiXCR, one entry per CDR3 protein. The profile shows about 190,000 distinct CDR3 sequences, about 15% of them singletons. These data were also filed under a second study, of T cells expressing NK-cell markers.

Sequenced: CD8+ T cells sorted from blood. All receptors derive from a woman aged 18-35 years in good health.

This clonotype was observed a handful of times. This rearrangement joins TRBV2 to TRBJ1-1; possible D gene TRBD1, 5 bases. The CDR3 runs 17 residues. V gave up 4 bases and J gave up 2 bases, with 20 bases separating them. Germline CDR1 and CDR2: SNHLY and FYNNEI. This CDR3 reads CASSVDGERTYNTEAFF. The CDR3 DNA reads as TGTGCCAGCAGTGTGGATGGAGAACGGACATACAACACTGAAGCTTTCTTT.

This clonotype came up a few times. V is TRBV28 and J is TRBJ2-7; no reliable D call. CDR3 length: 14 amino acids. Germline loops: CDR1 MDHEN, CDR2 SYDVKM. The V gene lost 1 base and the J gene lost 2 bases, with 9 bases spanning the gap. The CDR3 reads CASSLYTEPYEQYF. In DNA, the CDR3 is TGTGCCAGCAGTTTATACACAGAACCCTACGAGCAGTACTTC.

V gene TRBV24-1 combines with J gene TRBJ2-2, with D possibly being TRBD1 (5 bases). V was pared by 3 bases and J by 3 bases, with 19 bases between. Germline V gene sequence: CDR1 KGHDR, CDR2 SFDVKD. This CDR3 has 18 amino acids. CDR3 protein: CATSDDLSSGYHTGELFF. CDR3 coding DNA: TGTGCCACCAGTGATGACCTGAGCTCAGGGTACCACACCGGGGAGCTGTTTTTT.

This sequence joins TRBV14 and TRBJ2-7, with D unresolved. The CDR3 spans 14 residues. V was trimmed by 3 bases and J by 0 bases, leaving 9 bases between them. Germline V gene lookup returns CDR1 SGHDN and CDR2 FVKESK. The CDR3 reads CASSQDGYSYEQYF. CDR3 nucleotide sequence: TGTGCCAGCAGCCAGGACGGCTACTCCTACGAGCAGTACTTC.

This clonotype was found a few times. The chain carries TRBV25-1 and TRBJ2-6; TRBD1 is a possible D gene (5 bases). The CDR3 runs to 16 residues. The V and J ends lost 4 bases and 0 bases respectively, with 10 bases between them. Germline-derived CDR1 and CDR2 are MGHDK and SYGVNS. CDR3 sequence (DNA): TGTGCCAGCAGTGTCGGACACTTCTCTGGGGCCAACGTCCTGACTTTC. Its translation: CASSVGHFSGANVLTF.

This clonotype showed up many times. The chain has TRBV12-3 or TRBV12-4 and TRBJ2-1; D unresolved. Deletions cut 5 bases from V and 3 bases from J, with 11 bases between. This CDR3 has 14 amino acids. DNA of the CDR3: TGTGCCAGCAGTACCGGACCAGACTACAATGAGCAGTTCTTC. The encoded protein is CASSTGPDYNEQFF.

This clonotype turned up a few times. The gene calls are TRBV6-2 or TRBV6-3 and TRBJ2-1, with D unresolved. The V gene lost 0 bases and the J gene lost 3 bases, with 6 bases spanning the gap. In germline, CDR1 is MNHEY, CDR2 SVGEGT. The CDR3 length is 14 residues. CDR3 DNA sequence: TGTGCCAGCAGTTACTCAAGAGGCTACAATGAGCAGTTCTTC. This codes for CASSYSRGYNEQFF.

This clonotype has just a few counts. V and J are TRBV20-1 and TRBJ2-5; the D gene is possibly TRBD1 (6 bases). This CDR3 comprises 14 residues. Germline V gene sequence: CDR1 DFQATT, CDR2 SNEGSKA (reference sequence). V was clipped by 2 bases and J by 5 bases, with 15 bases between them. This CDR3 is CSARSSDSTETQYF. CDR3 DNA: TGCAGTGCTAGATCTTCGGACAGCACGGAGACCCAGTACTTC.

The rearrangement joins TRBV7-9 to TRBJ1-5, with 12 nucleotides matching TRBD1. The V and J ends lost 1 base and 6 bases, in that order; junction bases with no gene match: 4. In germline, CDR1 is SEHNR, CDR2 FQNEAQ (reference sequence). This CDR3 region has 16 residues. The CDR3 sequence: CASSLGGTGGVQPQHF. The CDR3 DNA sequence: TGTGCCAGCAGCTTAGGTGGGACAGGGGGCGTTCAGCCCCAGCATTTT.

V usage is TRBV5-4 and J usage is TRBJ1-1; TRBD1 might be the D (5 bases). Germline CDR1 is SGHNT and CDR2 is YYREEE (reference sequence). The V end lost 2 bases, the J end lost 3 bases, and 11 bases lay between the germline ends. The CDR3 has 14 amino acids. For the CDR3, the DNA is TGTGCCAGCAGCTTTGGGGGGGAGGACACTGAAGCTTTCTTT. Translation gives CASSFGGEDTEAFF.

The table lists this clonotype with a few counts. The rearrangement joins TRBV29-1 to TRBJ2-7; 9 bases fit TRBD1. With 6 bases clipped from V and 4 bases from J, the junction kept 10 bases outside the gene matches. The V gene's germline CDR1 is SQVTM and CDR2 ANQGSEA. The CDR3 has 14 amino acids. The CDR3 reads CSVTGTGSTYEQYF. CDR3 in DNA: TGCAGCGTAACAGGGACAGGGAGCACTTACGAGCAGTACTTC.

V is TRBV4-1 and J is TRBJ2-1; D is ambiguous. Trimming cost V 4 bases and J 7 bases, with 14 bases left between them. The CDR3 extends over 14 amino acids. The germline gives CDR1 MGHRA, CDR2 YSYEKL. CDR3 nucleotides: TGCGCCAGCAGCCTCCACTCGGGCGTTAATGAGCAGTTCTTC. Protein sequence: CASSLHSGVNEQFF.

Note on this clonotype: One end of the junction fails to match germline, which may point to a read error. V and J are TRBV27 and TRBJ2-6; D could derive from TRBD1 or TRBD2 (6 bases each). The CDR3 length is 16 residues. CDR1 MNHEY and CDR2 SMNVEV come from the germline V gene (reference sequence). The CDR3 here is CASSLLRGLGANVLTF. The CDR3 region has the DNA TGTGCCAGCAGTTTACTCAGGGGACTTGGGGCTAACGTCCTGACTTTC. Drawing the rest from reference TRBV27 and TRBJ2-6, the complete variable domain is EAQVTQNPRYLITVTGKKLTVTCSQNMNHEYMSWYRQDPGLGLRQIYYSMNVEVTDKGDVPEGYKVSRKEKRNFPLILESPSPNQTSLYFCASSLLRGLGANVLTFGAGSRLTVL.

This chain uses TRBV29-1 with TRBJ2-1; 11 nucleotides line up with TRBD1. This CDR3 has 14 residues. The trim removed 8 bases at V and 9 bases at J, leaving 12 bases unmatched. Germline V gene data show CDR1 as SQVTM and CDR2 as ANQGSEA. The CDR3 sequence is CSSSGTGGYGEQFF. The CDR3 region has the DNA TGCAGCTCCTCCGGGACAGGGGGTTACGGTGAGCAGTTCTTC.

Many counts were recorded for this clonotype. The chain carries TRBV30 and TRBJ1-2; no clear D gene. CDR1 GTSNPN and CDR2 SVGIG come from the germline V gene (reference sequence). CDR3 length equals 13 residues. Trimming removed 5 bases at V and 2 bases at J, with 12 bases between. The CDR3 here is CAWAPSKNYGYTF. The DNA for the CDR3 is TGTGCCTGGGCGCCGTCTAAGAACTATGGCTACACCTTC.

The CDR3 loop reads CASSLEAREQFF. In DNA, the CDR3 is TGTGCCAGCAGCTTAGAGGCTAGGGAGCAGTTCTTC. The rearrangement links TRBV7-2 to TRBJ2-1; D unclear. Germline V lookup: CDR1 SGHTA, CDR2 FQGNSA. V lost 1 base and J 10 bases, leaving 8 bases between the germline ends. CDR3 length equals 12 residues.